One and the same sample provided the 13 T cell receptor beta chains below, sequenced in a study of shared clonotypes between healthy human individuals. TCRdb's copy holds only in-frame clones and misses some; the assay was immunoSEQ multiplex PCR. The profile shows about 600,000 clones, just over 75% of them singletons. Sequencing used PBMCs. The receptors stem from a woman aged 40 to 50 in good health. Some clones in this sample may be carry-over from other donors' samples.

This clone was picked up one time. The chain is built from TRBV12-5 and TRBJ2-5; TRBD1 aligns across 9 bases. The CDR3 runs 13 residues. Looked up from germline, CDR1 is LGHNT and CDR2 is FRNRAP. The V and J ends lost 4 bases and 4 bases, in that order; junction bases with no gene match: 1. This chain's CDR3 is CASGSGQGETQYF. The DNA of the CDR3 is TGTGCTAGTGGTTCGGGACAGGGAGAGACCCAGTACTTC.

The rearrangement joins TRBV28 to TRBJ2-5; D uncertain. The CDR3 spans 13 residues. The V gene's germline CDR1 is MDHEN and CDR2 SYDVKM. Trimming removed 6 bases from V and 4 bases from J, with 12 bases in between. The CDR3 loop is CASRGPTRETQYF. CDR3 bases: TGTGCCAGCAGAGGACCGACTCGAGAGACCCAGTACTTC.

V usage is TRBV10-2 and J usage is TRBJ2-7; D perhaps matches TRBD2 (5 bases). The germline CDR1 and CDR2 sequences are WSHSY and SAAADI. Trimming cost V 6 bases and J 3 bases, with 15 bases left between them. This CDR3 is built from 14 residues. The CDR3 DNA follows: TGCGCCAGCAGGGAGCCACGGGGTGACTACGAGCAGTACTTC. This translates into CASREPRGDYEQYF.

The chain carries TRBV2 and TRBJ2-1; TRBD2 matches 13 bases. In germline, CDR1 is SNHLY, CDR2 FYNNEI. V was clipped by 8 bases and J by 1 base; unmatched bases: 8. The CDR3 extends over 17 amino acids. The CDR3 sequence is CASHGLAGASSYNEQFF. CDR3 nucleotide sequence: TGTGCCAGCCACGGACTAGCGGGAGCTAGTTCCTACAATGAGCAGTTCTTC.

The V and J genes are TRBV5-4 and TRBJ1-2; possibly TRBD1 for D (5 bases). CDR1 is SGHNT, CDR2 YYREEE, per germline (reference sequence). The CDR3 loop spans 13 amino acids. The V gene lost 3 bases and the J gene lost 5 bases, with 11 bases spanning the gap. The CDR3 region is CASSYPGGYGYTF. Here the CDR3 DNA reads TGTGCCAGCAGCTACCCGGGGGGATATGGCTACACCTTC.

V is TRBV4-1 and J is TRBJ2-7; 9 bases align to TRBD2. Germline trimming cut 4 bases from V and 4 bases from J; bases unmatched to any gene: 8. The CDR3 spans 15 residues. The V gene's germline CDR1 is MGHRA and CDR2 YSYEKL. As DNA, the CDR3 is TGCGCCAGCAGCCGAGGGACTAGCACCTTTTACGAGCAGTACTTC. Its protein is CASSRGTSTFYEQYF.

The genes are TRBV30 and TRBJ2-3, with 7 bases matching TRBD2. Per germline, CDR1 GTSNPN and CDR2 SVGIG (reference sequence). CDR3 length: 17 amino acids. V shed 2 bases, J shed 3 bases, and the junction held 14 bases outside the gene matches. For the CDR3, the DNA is TGTGCCTGGAGTTCCACTTGGACTAGTTCTAGAACAGATACGCAGTATTTT. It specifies CAWSSTWTSSRTDTQYF.

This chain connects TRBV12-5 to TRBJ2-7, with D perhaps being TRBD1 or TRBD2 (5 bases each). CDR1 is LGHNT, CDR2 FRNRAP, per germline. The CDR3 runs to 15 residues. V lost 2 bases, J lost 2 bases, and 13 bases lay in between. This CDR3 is CASGLLGKGPYEQYF. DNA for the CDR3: TGTGCTAGTGGTTTGCTAGGGAAGGGACCCTACGAGCAGTACTTC.

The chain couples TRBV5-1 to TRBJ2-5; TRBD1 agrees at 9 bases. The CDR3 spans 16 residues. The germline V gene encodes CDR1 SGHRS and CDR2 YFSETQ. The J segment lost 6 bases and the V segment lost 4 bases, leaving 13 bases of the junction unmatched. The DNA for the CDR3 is TGCGCCAGCAGCCCTCGGACAGGGGAGATGGGTAAGACCCAGTACTTC. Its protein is CASSPRTGEMGKTQYF. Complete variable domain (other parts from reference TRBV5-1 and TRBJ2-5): KAGVTQTPRYLIKTRGQQVTLSCSPISGHRSVSWYQQTPGQGLQFLFEYFSETQRNKGNFPGRFSGRQFSNSRSEMNVSTLELGDSALYLCASSPRTGEMGKTQYFGPGTRLLVL.

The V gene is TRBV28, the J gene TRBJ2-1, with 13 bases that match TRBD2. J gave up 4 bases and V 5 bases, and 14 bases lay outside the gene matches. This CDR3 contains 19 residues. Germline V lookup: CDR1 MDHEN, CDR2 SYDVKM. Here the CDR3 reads CASSGSTSGRLGGYNEQFF. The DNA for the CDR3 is TGTGCCAGCAGTGGGTCGACTAGCGGGAGGCTCGGAGGTTACAATGAGCAGTTCTTC. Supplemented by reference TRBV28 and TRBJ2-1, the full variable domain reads DVKVTQSSRYLVKRTGEKVFLECVQDMDHENMFWYRQDPGLGLRLIYFSYDVKMKEKGDIPEGYSVSREKKERFSLILESASTNQTSMYLCASSGSTSGRLGGYNEQFFGPGTRLTVL.

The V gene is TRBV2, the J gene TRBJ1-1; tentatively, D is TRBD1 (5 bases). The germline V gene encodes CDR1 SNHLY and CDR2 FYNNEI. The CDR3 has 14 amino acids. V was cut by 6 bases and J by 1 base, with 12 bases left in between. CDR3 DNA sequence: TGTGCCAGCAGCGGTCCGGGACGGAACACTGAAGCTTTCTTT. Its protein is CASSGPGRNTEAFF.

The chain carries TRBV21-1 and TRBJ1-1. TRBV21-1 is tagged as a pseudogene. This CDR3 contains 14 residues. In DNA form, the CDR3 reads TGTGCCAGCCCTACCCGAACCGGGCCCTATGAAGCTTTCTTT. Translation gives CASPTRTGPYEAFF.

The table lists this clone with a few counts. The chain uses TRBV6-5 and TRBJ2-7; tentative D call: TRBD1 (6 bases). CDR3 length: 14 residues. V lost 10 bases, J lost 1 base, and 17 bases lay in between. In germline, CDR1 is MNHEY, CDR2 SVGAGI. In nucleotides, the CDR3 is TGTGCCACGGGGTGGGGGCGCGGATCCTACGAGCAGTACTTC. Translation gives CATGWGRGSYEQYF.